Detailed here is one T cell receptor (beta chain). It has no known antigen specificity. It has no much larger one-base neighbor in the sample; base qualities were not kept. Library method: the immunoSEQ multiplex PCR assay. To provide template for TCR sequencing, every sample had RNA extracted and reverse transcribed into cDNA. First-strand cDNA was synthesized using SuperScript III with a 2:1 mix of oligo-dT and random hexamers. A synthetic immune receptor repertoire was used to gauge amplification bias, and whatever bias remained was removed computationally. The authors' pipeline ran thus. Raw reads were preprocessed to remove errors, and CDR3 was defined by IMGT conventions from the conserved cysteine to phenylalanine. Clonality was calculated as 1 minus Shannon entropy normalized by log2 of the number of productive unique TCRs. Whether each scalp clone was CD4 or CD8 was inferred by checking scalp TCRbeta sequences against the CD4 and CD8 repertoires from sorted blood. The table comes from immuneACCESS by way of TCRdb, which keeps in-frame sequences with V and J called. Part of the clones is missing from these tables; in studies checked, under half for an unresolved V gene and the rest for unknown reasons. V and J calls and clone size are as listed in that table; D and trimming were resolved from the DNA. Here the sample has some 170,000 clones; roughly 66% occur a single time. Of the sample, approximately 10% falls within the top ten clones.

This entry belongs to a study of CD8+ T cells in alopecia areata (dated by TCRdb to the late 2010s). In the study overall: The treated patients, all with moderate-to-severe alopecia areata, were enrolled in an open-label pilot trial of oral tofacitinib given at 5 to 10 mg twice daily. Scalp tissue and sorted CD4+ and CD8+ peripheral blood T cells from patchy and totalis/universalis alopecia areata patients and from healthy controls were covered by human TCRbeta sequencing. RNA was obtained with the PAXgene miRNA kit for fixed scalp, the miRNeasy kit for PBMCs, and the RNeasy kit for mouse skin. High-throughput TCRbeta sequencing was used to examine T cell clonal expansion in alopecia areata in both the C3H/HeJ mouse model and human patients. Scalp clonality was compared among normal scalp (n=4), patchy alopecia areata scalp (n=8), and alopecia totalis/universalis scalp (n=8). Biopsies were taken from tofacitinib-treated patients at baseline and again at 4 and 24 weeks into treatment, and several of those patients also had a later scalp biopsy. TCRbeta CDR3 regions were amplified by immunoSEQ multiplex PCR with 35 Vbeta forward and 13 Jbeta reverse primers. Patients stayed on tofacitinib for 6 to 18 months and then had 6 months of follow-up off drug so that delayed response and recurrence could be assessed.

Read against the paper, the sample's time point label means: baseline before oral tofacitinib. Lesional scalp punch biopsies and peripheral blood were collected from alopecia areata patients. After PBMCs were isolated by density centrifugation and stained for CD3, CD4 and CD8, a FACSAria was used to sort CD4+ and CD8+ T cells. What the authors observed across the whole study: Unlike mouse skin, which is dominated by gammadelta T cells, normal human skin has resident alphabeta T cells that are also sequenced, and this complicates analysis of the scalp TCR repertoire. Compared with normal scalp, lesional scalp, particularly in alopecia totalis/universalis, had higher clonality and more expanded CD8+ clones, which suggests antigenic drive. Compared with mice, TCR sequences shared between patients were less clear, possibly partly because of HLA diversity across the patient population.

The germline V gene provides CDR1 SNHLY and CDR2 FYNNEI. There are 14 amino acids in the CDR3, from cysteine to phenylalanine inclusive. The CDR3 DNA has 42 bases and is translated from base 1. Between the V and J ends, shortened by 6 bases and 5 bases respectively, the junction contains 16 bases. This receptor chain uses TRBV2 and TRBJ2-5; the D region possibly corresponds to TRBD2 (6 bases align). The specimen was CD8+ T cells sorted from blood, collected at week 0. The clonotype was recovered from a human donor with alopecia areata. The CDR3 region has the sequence CASSAPGGRETQYF. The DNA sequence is TGTGCCAGCAGCGCCCCCGGGGGTCGTGAGACCCAGTACTTC.